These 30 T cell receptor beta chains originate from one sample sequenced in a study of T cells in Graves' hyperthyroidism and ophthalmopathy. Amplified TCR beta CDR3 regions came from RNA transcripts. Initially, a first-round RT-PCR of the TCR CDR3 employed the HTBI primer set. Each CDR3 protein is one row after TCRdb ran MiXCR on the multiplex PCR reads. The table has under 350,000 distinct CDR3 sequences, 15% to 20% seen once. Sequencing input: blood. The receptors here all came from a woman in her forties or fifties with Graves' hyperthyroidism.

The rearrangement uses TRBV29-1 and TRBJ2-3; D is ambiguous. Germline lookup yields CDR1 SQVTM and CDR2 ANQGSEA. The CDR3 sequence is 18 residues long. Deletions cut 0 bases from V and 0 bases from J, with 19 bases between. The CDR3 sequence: CSVEDRSPETSSTDTQYF. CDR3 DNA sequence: TGCAGCGTTGAAGATCGGTCACCAGAGACTTCTAGCACAGATACGCAGTATTTT.

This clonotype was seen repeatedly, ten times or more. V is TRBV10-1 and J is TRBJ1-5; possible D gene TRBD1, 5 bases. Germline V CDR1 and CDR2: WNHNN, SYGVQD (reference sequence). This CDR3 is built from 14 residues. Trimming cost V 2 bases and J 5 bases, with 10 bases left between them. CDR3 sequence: CASSEPGRDQPQHF. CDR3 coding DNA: TGCGCCAGCAGTGAGCCAGGGAGGGATCAGCCCCAGCATTTT.

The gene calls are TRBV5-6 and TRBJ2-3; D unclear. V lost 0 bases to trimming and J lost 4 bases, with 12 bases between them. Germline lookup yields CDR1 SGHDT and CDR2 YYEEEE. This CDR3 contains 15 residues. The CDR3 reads CASSLVADQSDTQYF. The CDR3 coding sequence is TGTGCCAGCAGCTTGGTGGCCGATCAATCAGATACGCAGTATTTT.

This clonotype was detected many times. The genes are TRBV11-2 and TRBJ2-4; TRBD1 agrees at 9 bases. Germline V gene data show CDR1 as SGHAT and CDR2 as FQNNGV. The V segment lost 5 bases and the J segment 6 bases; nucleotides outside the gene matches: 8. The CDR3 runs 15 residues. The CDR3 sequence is CASSNYRGRGNIQYF. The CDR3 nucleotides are TGTGCCAGCAGCAACTACAGGGGGCGGGGAAACATTCAGTACTTC. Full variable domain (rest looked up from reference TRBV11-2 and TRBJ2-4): EAGVAQSPRYKIIEKRQSVAFWCNPISGHATLYWYQQILGQGPKLLIQFQNNGVVDDSQLPKDRFSAERLKGVDSTLKIQPAKLEDSAVYLCASSNYRGRGNIQYFGAGTRLSVL.

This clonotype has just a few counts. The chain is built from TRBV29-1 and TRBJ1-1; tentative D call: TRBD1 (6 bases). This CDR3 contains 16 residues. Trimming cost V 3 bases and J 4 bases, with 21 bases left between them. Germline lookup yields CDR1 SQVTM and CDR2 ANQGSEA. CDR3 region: CSVEGSGGGLGTEAFF. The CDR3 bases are TGCAGCGTTGAGGGGTCCGGTGGGGGGCTCGGCACTGAAGCTTTCTTT.

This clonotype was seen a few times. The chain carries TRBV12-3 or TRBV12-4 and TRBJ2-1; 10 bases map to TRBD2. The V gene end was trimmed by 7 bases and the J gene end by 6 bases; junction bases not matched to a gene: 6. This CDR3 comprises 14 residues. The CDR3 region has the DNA TGTGCCAGCACCCTAGCGGGGGCGAGCAATGAGCAGTTCTTC. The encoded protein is CASTLAGASNEQFF.

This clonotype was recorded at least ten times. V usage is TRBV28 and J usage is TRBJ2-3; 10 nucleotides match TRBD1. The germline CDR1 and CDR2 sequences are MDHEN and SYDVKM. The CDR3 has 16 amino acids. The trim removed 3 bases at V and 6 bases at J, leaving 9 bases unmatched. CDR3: CASSFRDRGIMDTQYF. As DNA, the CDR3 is TGTGCCAGCAGTTTCCGGGACAGGGGAATAATGGATACGCAGTATTTT.

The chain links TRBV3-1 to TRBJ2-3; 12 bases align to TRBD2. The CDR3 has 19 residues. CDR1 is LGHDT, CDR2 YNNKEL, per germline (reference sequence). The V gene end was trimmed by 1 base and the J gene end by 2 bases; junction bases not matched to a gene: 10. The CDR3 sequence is CASSQALELAGGSTDTQYF. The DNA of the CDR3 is TGTGCCAGCAGCCAAGCCCTAGAACTAGCGGGAGGTTCCACAGATACGCAGTATTTT.

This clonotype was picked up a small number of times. The CDR3 sequence: CASNAGTDFEQFF. The CDR3 coding sequence is TGTGCCAGCAACGCAGGAACGGACTTTGAGCAGTTCTTC. This rearrangement joins TRBV12-3 or TRBV12-4 to TRBJ2-1; TRBD2 is a possible D gene (5 bases). V lost 7 bases to trimming and J lost 9 bases, with 16 bases between them. The CDR3 has 13 amino acids.

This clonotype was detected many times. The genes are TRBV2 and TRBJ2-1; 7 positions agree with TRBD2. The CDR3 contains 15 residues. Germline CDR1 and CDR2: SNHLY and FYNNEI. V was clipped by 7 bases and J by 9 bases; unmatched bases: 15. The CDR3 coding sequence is TGTGCCAGCACGCGGGAGTGGTCGTCGGGTGGTGAGCAGTTCTTC. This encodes CASTREWSSGGEQFF. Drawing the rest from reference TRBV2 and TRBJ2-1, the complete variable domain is EPEVTQTPSHQVTQMGQEVILRCVPISNHLYFYWYRQILGQKVEFLVSFYNNEISEKSEIFDDQFSVERPDGSNFTLKIRSTKLEDSAMYFCASTREWSSGGEQFFGPGTRLTVL.

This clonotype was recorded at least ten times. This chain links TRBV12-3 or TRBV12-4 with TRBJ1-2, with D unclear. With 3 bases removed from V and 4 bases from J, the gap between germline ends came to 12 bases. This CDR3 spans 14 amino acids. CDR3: CASSLSGGGYGYTF. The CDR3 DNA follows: TGTGCCAGCAGTTTGTCGGGTGGTGGCTATGGCTACACCTTC.

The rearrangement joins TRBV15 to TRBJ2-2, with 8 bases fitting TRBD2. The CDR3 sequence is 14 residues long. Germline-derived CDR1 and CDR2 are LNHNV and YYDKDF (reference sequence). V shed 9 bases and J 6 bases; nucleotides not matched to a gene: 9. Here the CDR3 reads CATRRGGVPGELFF. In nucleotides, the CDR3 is TGTGCCACGAGACGGGGGGGGGTACCCGGGGAGCTGTTTTTT.

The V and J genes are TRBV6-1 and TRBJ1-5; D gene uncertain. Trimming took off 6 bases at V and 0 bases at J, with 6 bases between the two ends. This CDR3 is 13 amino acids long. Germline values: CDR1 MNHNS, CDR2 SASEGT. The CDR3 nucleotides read TGTGCCAGCAGCTCCCCTAGCAATCAGCCCCAGCATTTT. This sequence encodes CASSSPSNQPQHF.

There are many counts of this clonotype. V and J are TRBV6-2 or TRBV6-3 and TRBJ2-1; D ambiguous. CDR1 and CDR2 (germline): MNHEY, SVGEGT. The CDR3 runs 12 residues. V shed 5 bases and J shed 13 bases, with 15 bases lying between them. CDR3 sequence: CASSLLPQDQFF. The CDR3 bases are TGTGCCAGCAGTCTACTCCCGCAGGACCAGTTCTTC.

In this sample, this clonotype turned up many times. CDR3 nucleotides: TGTGCCAGCACTACAGGGGGCACCGGGGAGCTGTTTTTT. It yields the protein CASTTGGTGELFF. V is TRBV6-1 and J is TRBJ2-2, with 8 positions matching TRBD1. V lost 7 bases, J lost 4 bases, and 2 bases stayed unmatched. The CDR3 contains 13 residues. Germline CDR1 MNHNS, CDR2 SASEGT.

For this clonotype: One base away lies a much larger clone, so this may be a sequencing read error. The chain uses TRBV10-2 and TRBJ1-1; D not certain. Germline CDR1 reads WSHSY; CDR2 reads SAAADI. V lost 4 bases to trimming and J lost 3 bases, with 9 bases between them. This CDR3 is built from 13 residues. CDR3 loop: CASSAARDTEAFF. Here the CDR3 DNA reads TGCGCCAGCAGTGCGGCCAGAGACACTGAAGCTTTCTTT.

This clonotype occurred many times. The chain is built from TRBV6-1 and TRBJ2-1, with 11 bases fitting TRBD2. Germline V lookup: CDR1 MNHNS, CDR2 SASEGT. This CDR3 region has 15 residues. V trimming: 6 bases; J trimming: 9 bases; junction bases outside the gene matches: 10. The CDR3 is CASRETSGSRSEQFF. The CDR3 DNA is TGTGCCAGCAGGGAAACTAGCGGGAGTAGGAGTGAGCAGTTCTTC.

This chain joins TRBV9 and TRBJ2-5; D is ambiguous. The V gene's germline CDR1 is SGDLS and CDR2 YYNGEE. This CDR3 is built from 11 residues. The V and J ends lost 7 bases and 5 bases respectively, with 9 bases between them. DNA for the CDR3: TGTGCCAGCGGGGATTGGGAGACCCAGTACTTC. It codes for CASGDWETQYF. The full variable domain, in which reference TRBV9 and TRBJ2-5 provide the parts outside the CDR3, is DSGVTQTPKHLITATGQRVTLRCSPRSGDLSVYWYQQSLDQGLQFLIQYYNGEERAKGNILERFSAQQFPDLHSELNLSSLELGDSALYFCASGDWETQYFGPGTRLLVL.

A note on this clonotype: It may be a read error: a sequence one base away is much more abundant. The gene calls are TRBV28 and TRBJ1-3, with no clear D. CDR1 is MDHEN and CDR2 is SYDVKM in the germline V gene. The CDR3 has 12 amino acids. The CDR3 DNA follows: TGTGCCGGCAGTCCGCATGGGAACACCATATATTTT. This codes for CAGSPHGNTIYF.

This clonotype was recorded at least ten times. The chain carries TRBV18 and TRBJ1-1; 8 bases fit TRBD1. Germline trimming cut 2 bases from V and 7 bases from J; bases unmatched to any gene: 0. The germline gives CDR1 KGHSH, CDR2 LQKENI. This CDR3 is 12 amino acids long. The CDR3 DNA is TGTGCCAGCTCACCAGGACAGGGTGAAGCTTTCTTT. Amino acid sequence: CASSPGQGEAFF.

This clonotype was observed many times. CDR3 region: CASRTAASYNSPLHF. The CDR3 DNA is TGTGCCAGCCGGACAGCCGCCTCCTATAATTCACCCCTCCACTTT. The chain is built from TRBV11-2 and TRBJ1-6, with D perhaps TRBD1 (6 bases). Between the trimmed V and J ends, which lost 8 bases and 0 bases, there was a span of 11 bases. Per germline, CDR1 SGHAT and CDR2 FQNNGV. The CDR3 runs to 15 residues.

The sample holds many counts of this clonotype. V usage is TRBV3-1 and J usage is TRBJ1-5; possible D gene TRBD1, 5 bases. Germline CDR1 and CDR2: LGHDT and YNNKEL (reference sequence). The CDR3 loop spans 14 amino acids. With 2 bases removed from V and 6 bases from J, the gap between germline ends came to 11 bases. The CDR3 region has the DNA TGTGCCAGCAGCCAATCCGGGGACGGTCAGCCCCAGCATTTT. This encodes CASSQSGDGQPQHF.

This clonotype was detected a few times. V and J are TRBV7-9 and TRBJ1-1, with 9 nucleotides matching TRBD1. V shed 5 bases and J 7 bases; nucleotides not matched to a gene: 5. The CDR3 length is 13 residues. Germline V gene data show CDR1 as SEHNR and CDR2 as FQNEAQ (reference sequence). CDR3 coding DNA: TGTGCCAGCAGCCTACAGGGGGCCTATGAAGCTTTCTTT. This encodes CASSLQGAYEAFF.

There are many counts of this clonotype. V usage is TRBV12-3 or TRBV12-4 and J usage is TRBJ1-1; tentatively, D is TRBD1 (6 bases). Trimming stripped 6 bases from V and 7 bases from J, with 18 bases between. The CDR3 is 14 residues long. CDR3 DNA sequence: TGTGCCAGCAGCCTTAGGGGGGTCGAAGTTGAAGCTTTCTTT. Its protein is CASSLRGVEVEAFF.

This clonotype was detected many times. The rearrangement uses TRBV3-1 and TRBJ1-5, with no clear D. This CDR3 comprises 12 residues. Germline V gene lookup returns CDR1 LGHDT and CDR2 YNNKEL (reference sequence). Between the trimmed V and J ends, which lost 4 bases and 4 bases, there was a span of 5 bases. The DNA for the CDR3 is TGTGCCAGCAGCCTCCTAAATCAGCCCCAGCATTTT. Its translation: CASSLLNQPQHF.

The CDR3, as DNA: TGTGCCAGCACTAAACTGGGGGGGTTACCGTTCTTC. It translates to CASTKLGGLPFF. The V call is TRBV12-3 or TRBV12-4, the J call TRBJ2-1; 7 nucleotides match TRBD2. CDR3 length: 12 residues. The V gene end was trimmed by 7 bases and the J gene end by 15 bases; junction bases not matched to a gene: 12.

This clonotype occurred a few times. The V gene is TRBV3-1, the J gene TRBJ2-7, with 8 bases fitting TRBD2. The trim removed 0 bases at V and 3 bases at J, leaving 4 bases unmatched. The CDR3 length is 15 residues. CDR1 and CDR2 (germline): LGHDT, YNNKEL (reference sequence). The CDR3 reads CASSQELAADYEQYF. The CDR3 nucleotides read TGTGCCAGCAGCCAAGAACTAGCGGCGGACTACGAGCAGTACTTC.

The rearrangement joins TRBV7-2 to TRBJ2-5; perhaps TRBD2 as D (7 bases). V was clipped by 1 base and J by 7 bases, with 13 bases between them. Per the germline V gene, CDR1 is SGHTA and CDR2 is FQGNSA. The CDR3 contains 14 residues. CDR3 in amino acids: CASSLEGGRGTQYF. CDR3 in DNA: TGTGCCAGCAGCTTAGAGGGGGGGCGCGGGACCCAGTACTTC.

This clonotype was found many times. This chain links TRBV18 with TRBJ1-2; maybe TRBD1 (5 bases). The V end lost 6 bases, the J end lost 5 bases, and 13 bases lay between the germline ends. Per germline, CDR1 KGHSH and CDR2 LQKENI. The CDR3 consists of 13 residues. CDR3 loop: CASSHRSPYGYTF. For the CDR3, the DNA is TGTGCCAGCTCTCACAGGTCTCCTTATGGCTACACCTTC.

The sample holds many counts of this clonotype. The CDR3: CASSPRSGPETQYF. DNA for the CDR3: TGTGCCAGCTCACCACGGTCCGGACCGGAGACCCAGTACTTC. The chain combines TRBV18 with TRBJ2-5; D is ambiguous. V shed 1 base and J shed 5 bases, with 11 bases lying between them. The CDR3 sequence is 14 residues long. The germline CDR1 and CDR2 sequences are KGHSH and LQKENI.